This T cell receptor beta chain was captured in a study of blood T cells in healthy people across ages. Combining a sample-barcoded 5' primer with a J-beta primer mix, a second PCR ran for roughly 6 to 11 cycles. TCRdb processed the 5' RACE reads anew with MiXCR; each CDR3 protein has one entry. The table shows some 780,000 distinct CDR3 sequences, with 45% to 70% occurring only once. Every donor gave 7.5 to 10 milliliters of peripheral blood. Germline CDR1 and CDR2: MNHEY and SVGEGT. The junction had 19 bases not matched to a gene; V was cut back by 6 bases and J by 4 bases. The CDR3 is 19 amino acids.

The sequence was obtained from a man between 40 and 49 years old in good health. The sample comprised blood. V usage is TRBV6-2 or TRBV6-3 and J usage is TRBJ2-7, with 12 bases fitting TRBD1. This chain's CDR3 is CASSPLTGQGATFRYEQYF. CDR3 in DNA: TGTGCCAGCAGCCCCTTAACGGGACAGGGGGCTACATTTCGTTACGAGCAGTACTTC.